The 22 T cell receptor beta chains presented below share a single source sample, sequenced in a study of blood T cell repertoires in COVID-19. Repertoires were generated with immunoSEQ multiplex PCR, while TCRdb's copy carries only in-frame clones and drops some. This sample has roughly 290,000 clones, with around 85% found just once. The specimen sequenced was peripheral blood. All receptors come from a human donor with COVID-19, enrolled during active disease. The donor label of this sample is uncertain.

The chain couples TRBV6-6 to TRBJ2-5; the D gene is possibly TRBD1 (5 bases). V dropped 6 bases and J dropped 1 base, with 30 bases sitting between them. Germline V gives CDR1 MNHNY, CDR2 SVGAGI (reference sequence). The CDR3 has 20 residues. CDR3 loop: CASSLRPFRELGPGQETQYF. DNA for the CDR3: TGTGCCAGCAGCCTAAGGCCTTTCAGGGAATTAGGCCCAGGCCAAGAGACCCAGTACTTC.

The chain has TRBV2 and TRBJ2-1, with 11 bases identical to TRBD2. Germline lookup yields CDR1 SNHLY and CDR2 FYNNEI. The trim removed 7 bases at V and 3 bases at J, leaving 8 bases unmatched. CDR3 length: 16 residues. The CDR3 DNA reads as TGTGCCAGCAAGTCTGGGACTAGCGGATACTACAATGAGCAGTTCTTC. It codes for CASKSGTSGYYNEQFF.

V usage is TRBV7-8 and J usage is TRBJ1-1, with D perhaps TRBD1 (5 bases). CDR1 and CDR2 from the germline V gene are SGHVS and FQNEAQ. Trimming cost V 5 bases and J 3 bases, with 16 bases left between them. This CDR3 comprises 15 residues. The CDR3 bases are TGTGCCAGCAGCCTACTTAGGTTAGGGGACACTGAAGCTTTCTTT. Protein: CASSLLRLGDTEAFF.

The V call is TRBV7-9, the J call TRBJ1-6; D perhaps matches TRBD1 (5 bases). The CDR3 contains 12 residues. Germline-derived CDR1 and CDR2 are SEHNR and FQNEAQ (reference sequence). V was cut by 1 base and J by 14 bases, with 9 bases left in between. For the CDR3, the DNA is TGTGCCAGCAGCTTAGTTGTAGGGGCCCTCCACTTT. Protein sequence: CASSLVVGALHF.

This chain uses TRBV4-1 with TRBJ2-2, with 12 bases lining up with TRBD2. This CDR3 contains 22 residues. Germline V gives CDR1 MGHRA, CDR2 YSYEKL. J was trimmed by 1 base and V by 2 bases; bases with no gene match: 17. Written as DNA, the CDR3 is TGCGCCAGCAGCCAATTCTCGCTCGGGCTAGCGGGAGGGATAATGAACACCGGGGAGCTGTTTTTT. Protein: CASSQFSLGLAGGIMNTGELFF.

V and J are TRBV7-9 and TRBJ2-4; 9 bases match TRBD2. Unmatched junction bases numbered 6, after V lost 0 bases and J lost 3 bases. This CDR3 comprises 17 residues. Germline V CDR1 and CDR2: SEHNR, FQNEAQ (reference sequence). The CDR3 nucleotides are TGTGCCAGCAGCTTAGCTAGGCGGGAGGGAGGCAAAAACATTCAGTACTTC. This encodes CASSLARREGGKNIQYF.

This chain connects TRBV6-4 to TRBJ2-3; 10 bases align to TRBD2. Unmatched junction bases numbered 1, after V lost 5 bases and J lost 2 bases. The CDR3 is 14 residues long. CDR1 MRHNA and CDR2 SNTAGT come from the germline V gene. Written as DNA, the CDR3 is TGTGCCAGCAGTAGCGGGAGGGCCACAGATACGCAGTATTTT. Translated, it gives CASSSGRATDTQYF.

The chain employs TRBV15 and TRBJ2-7; the match to TRBD1 covers 8 bases. The V segment lost 3 bases and the J segment 4 bases; nucleotides outside the gene matches: 2. From germline, CDR1 is LNHNV and CDR2 YYDKDF (reference sequence). This CDR3 is built from 13 residues. The DNA for the CDR3 is TGTGCCACCAGCAGGGGACAGGTTTACGAGCAGTACTTC. Its translation: CATSRGQVYEQYF.

V and J are TRBV6-5 and TRBJ1-4; D may be TRBD1 (5 bases). This CDR3 has 14 amino acids. Germline loops: CDR1 MNHEY, CDR2 SVGAGI. Trimming took 7 bases from V and 13 from J, leaving 22 bases between them. The CDR3 DNA is TGTGCCAGCACTAGAACTGTGGGGGGGGTAGGACTGTTTTTT. The encoded protein is CASTRTVGGVGLFF.

This clone has just one count. The chain has TRBV7-3 and TRBJ2-7; D perhaps matches TRBD1 (5 bases). Germline CDR1 reads SGHTA; CDR2 reads FQGTGA. CDR3 length equals 13 residues. The V and J ends lost 6 bases and 6 bases respectively, with 15 bases between them. The DNA of the CDR3 is TGTGCCAGCAGTGGGCAGGGATTAATCGAGCAGTACTTC. It translates to CASSGQGLIEQYF.

V is TRBV28 and J is TRBJ2-1; 10 bases line up with TRBD2. CDR1 is MDHEN and CDR2 is SYDVKM in the germline V gene. The ends lost 11 bases at V and 6 bases at J; junction bases unmatched: 28. The CDR3 extends over 20 amino acids. The CDR3 loop is CASQFPMSSGRASMGNEQFF. CDR3 in DNA: TGTGCCTCCCAGTTCCCCATGTCCAGCGGGAGGGCCTCTATGGGCAATGAGCAGTTCTTC.

This clone was picked up one time. DNA of the CDR3: TGCGCCAGCAGCTTGGATTCGGTGGCAGGGGTCGGAAACACCATATATTTT. It specifies CASSLDSVAGVGNTIYF. The chain has TRBV5-1 and TRBJ1-3; tentatively, D is TRBD1 (6 bases). Germline V gene lookup returns CDR1 SGHRS and CDR2 YFSETQ. V was cut by 0 bases and J by 4 bases, with 17 bases left in between. This CDR3 has 17 amino acids.

The chain combines TRBV9 with TRBJ1-3; D is ambiguous. V gave up 0 bases and J gave up 4 bases, with 17 bases separating them. The CDR3 totals 17 residues. CDR1 SGDLS and CDR2 YYNGEE come from the germline V gene. The CDR3 DNA reads as TGTGCCAGCAGCGTAGGTGTCGGGTCAGAGAGGGGAAACACCATATATTTT. Amino acid sequence: CASSVGVGSERGNTIYF.

V is TRBV25-1 and J is TRBJ1-6; 10 bases match TRBD1. Germline CDR1 is MGHDK and CDR2 is SYGVNS. Unmatched junction bases numbered 7, after V lost 10 bases and J lost 10 bases. This CDR3 is 13 amino acids long. The CDR3 sequence is CATAGQGISPLHF. CDR3 in DNA: TGTGCCACCGCGGGACAGGGGATCTCACCCCTCCACTTT.

This clone has only one observation. The chain combines TRBV19 with TRBJ2-2, with 10 bases identical to TRBD2. The germline V gene encodes CDR1 LNHDA and CDR2 SQIVND (reference sequence). This CDR3 has 16 residues. Germline trimming cut 4 bases from V and 11 bases from J; bases unmatched to any gene: 13. In nucleotides, the CDR3 is TGTGCCAGTAGTAATGCTCGGGGGAGCGGGAGGGATGAGCTGTTTTTT. This encodes CASSNARGSGRDELFF.

The chain couples TRBV9 to TRBJ2-2, with TRBD2 identical over 7 bases. Per the germline V gene, CDR1 is SGDLS and CDR2 is YYNGEE. CDR3 size: 14 residues. The V and J ends lost 0 bases and 7 bases, in that order; junction bases with no gene match: 3. The CDR3 spells CASSVGTSDGELFF. CDR3 DNA sequence: TGTGCCAGCAGCGTAGGTACTAGCGACGGGGAGCTGTTTTTT.

This clone was observed a single time. The V gene is TRBV6-1, the J gene TRBJ2-1, with TRBD2 identical over 8 bases. J was trimmed by 8 bases and V by 2 bases; bases with no gene match: 20. The CDR3 consists of 19 residues. Germline V gives CDR1 MNHNS, CDR2 SASEGT. For the CDR3, the DNA is TGTGCCAGCAGTGAAACTCTCATCGGGATAGCGGGACCTCGAGATGAGCAGTTCTTC. Its protein product is CASSETLIGIAGPRDEQFF.

This clone has only one observation. This rearrangement joins TRBV4-3 to TRBJ1-2; D is unresolved. The CDR3 is 15 residues long. Trimming pared 0 bases from V and 7 bases from J, leaving 15 bases between. Germline values: CDR1 LGHNA, CDR2 YSLEER. The CDR3 region has the DNA TGCGCCAGCAGCCAAGAGGTCCGGGATCGGTCTGGCTACACCTTC. Protein: CASSQEVRDRSGYTF.

CDR3 sequence reads: CASSPTRADRGGGEQFF. The CDR3, as DNA: TGTGCCAGCAGCCCCACCCGTGCCGACAGGGGCGGTGGTGAGCAGTTCTTC. V gene TRBV27 combines with J gene TRBJ2-1, with 8 bases fitting TRBD1. CDR1 MNHEY and CDR2 SMNVEV come from the germline V gene (reference sequence). There are 17 residues in the CDR3. Trimming took 6 bases from V and 9 from J; bases not matched to a gene: 19.

The chain couples TRBV11-3 to TRBJ1-1; weak D call: TRBD1 (5 bases). Trimming pared 5 bases from V and 11 bases from J, leaving 18 bases between. Germline values: CDR1 SGHNT, CDR2 YENEEA. This CDR3 is 13 amino acids long. The CDR3 protein is CASSDSTITKAFF. Here the CDR3 DNA reads TGTGCCAGCAGCGACAGTACGATAACGAAGGCTTTCTTT.

CDR3 loop: CASRGNTENYGYTF. The DNA of the CDR3 is TGTGCCAGCAGGGGTAATACAGAGAACTATGGCTACACCTTC. The chain couples TRBV28 to TRBJ1-2; no reliable D call. V was pared by 6 bases and J by 2 bases, with 13 bases between. CDR1 is MDHEN, CDR2 SYDVKM, per germline. CDR3 size: 14 residues.

On this clone: The same CDR3 is also encoded by other DNA sequences in this sample. The rearrangement joins TRBV19 to TRBJ2-5; 7 nucleotides agree with TRBD1. This CDR3 is built from 13 residues. The V gene end was trimmed by 6 bases and the J gene end by 2 bases; junction bases not matched to a gene: 3. Looked up from germline, CDR1 is LNHDA and CDR2 is SQIVND (reference sequence). CDR3 in amino acids: CASSPGQQETQYF. The CDR3 DNA is TGTGCCAGTAGCCCGGGACAGCAAGAGACCCAGTACTTC.